This T cell receptor beta chain is drawn from a study of T cell changes during pregnancy in multiple sclerosis. Trimming took off 5 bases at V and 5 bases at J, with 15 bases between the two ends. CDR1 and CDR2 (germline): LNHDA, SQIVND (reference sequence). The CDR3 is 14 residues long. The repertoire was sequenced with immunoSEQ multiplex PCR; TCRdb's copy has only in-frame clones and lacks some. Here the sample spans tens of thousands of clones, 80% to 95% being singletons. The V and J genes are TRBV19 and TRBJ1-2; no clear D gene. This sequence originates from a female donor in good health, enrolled as a control in a pregnancy study. The sequencing here drew on CD4+ T cells from peripheral blood mononuclear cells, taken in the second trimester of pregnancy. In DNA form, the CDR3 reads TGTGCCAGTAGTCGGGAACAAAGCCCTTATGGCTACACCTTC. Protein product: CASSREQSPYGYTF.